This TCR beta chain is from a study of blood T cells in healthy people across ages. Study results and limitations: CMV status of donors was not determined, possibly confounding expanded clonotype changes. It was the long-lived donors that had more naive CD4+ cells and higher diversity than aged donors.

The table lists this clonotype with a few counts. What it binds is unknown. The authors ran a second PCR of roughly 6 to 12 cycles using a sample-barcoded 5' primer and a J-beta primer mix. From the 5' RACE reads, TCRdb called clonotypes with MiXCR, one entry per CDR3 protein. The sample lists roughly 500,000 distinct CDR3 sequences; approximately 25% were seen once. Germline lookup yields CDR1 SQVTM and CDR2 ANQGSEA. V shed 6 bases and J shed 4 bases, with 15 bases lying between them. There are 13 residues in the CDR3. V gene TRBV29-1 combines with J gene TRBJ1-2; tentatively, D is TRBD1 (5 bases). Sequenced input: blood. This clonotype originated in an older woman in good health. DNA for the CDR3: TGCAGCGTCCAGGGTGGAGTCGGCTATGGCTACACCTTC. This encodes CSVQGGVGYGYTF.